The source of this T cell receptor beta chain is a study of identical twins. From the 5' RACE reads, TCRdb called clonotypes with MiXCR, one entry per CDR3 protein. In the table there are 550,000 to 800,000 distinct CDR3 sequences, roughly 7.1% of which are singletons. Regarding the study as a whole: Out-of-frame TCR alpha sharing in monozygotic twins exceeded recombination model predictions. In zero-insertion analyses, partial confounding could arise from invariant MAIT and iNKT cells. Twin-shared out-of-frame alpha sequences showed excess low generation probability.

About this clonotype: Its antigen remains unidentified.

CDR3 size: 15 residues. The V gene's germline CDR1 is LNHNV and CDR2 YYDKDF (reference sequence). V lost 5 bases to trimming and J lost 3 bases; unmatched junction nucleotides: 7. This sample was also put to use in a study of yellow fever vaccine responses in identical twins. That report notes: Twins reportedly appeared to share part of their vaccine T cell response while keeping part individual.

The sequence was obtained from a woman in her late teens or twenties in good health. This chain links TRBV15 with TRBJ2-1; 7 bases map to TRBD1. The sample comprised PBMCs. Written as DNA, the CDR3 is TGTGCCACCAGCTCCTCCGGGACAGACTACAATGAGCAGTTCTTC. It specifies CATSSSGTDYNEQFF.